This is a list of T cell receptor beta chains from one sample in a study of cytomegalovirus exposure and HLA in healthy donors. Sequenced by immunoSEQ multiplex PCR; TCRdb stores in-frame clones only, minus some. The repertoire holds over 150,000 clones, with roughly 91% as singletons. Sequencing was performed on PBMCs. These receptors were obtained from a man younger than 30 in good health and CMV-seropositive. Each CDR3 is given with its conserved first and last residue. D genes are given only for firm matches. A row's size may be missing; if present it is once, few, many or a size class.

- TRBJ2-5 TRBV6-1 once CASRDHTGIETQYF TGTGCCAGCAGGGACCACACAGGGATAGAGACCCAGTACTTC
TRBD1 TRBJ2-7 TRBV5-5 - CASSLEAGGYEQYF TGTGCCAGCAGCTTGGAAGCAGGGGGCTACGAGCAGTACTTC
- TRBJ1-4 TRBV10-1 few CASRSPSSNEKLFF TGCGCCAGCAGAAGCCCATCTTCTAATGAAAAACTGTTTTTT
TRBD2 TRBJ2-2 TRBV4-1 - CASSQLAGVHGELFF TGCGCCAGCAGCCAGCTAGCGGGAGTACACGGGGAGCTGTTTTTT
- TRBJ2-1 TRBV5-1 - CASSMTGTPPDNEQFF TGCGCCAGCAGCATGACAGGAACCCCTCCCGACAATGAGCAGTTCTTC
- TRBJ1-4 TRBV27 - CASSSGNGEKLFF TGTGCCAGCAGTTCAGGGAATGGTGAAAAACTGTTTTTT
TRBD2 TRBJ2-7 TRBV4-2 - CASSQDAAGGPREQYF TGTGCCAGCAGCCAAGATGCGGCGGGAGGGCCGAGGGAGCAGTACTTC
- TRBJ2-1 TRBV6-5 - CASSYVRGPYNEQFF TGTGCCAGCAGTTACGTGCGGGGCCCCTACAATGAGCAGTTCTTC
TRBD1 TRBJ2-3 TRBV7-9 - CASSRTGPDTQYF TGTGCCAGCAGTCGGACAGGACCAGATACGCAGTATTTT
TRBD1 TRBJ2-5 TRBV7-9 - CASSPIFRGETQYF TGTGCCAGCAGCCCTATCTTCAGGGGGGAGACCCAGTACTTC
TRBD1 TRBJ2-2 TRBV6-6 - CASSYRTGAGELFF TGTGCCAGCAGTTACCGGACAGGGGCCGGGGAGCTGTTTTTT
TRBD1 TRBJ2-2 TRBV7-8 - CASSLGDRSGELFF TGTGCCAGCAGCTTAGGGGACAGGAGCGGGGAGCTGTTTTTT
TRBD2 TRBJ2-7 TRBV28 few CASKVRASGIHEQYF TGTGCCAGCAAAGTTCGGGCTAGCGGGATCCACGAGCAGTACTTC
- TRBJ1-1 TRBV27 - CASSLGGVGTEAFF TGTGCCAGCAGTTTAGGGGGCGTGGGAACTGAAGCTTTCTTT
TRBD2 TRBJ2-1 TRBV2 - CASNYHVSGSSDEQFF TGTGCCAGCAACTACCATGTTAGCGGGAGTAGCGATGAGCAGTTCTTC
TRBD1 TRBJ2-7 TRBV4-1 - CASSQGPGQGSYEQYF TGCGCCAGCAGCCAAGGCCCGGGACAGGGCTCCTACGAGCAGTACTTC
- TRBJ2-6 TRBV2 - CASTLTLRNSGANVLTF TGTGCCAGCACCCTTACACTCAGGAACTCTGGGGCCAACGTCCTGACTTTC
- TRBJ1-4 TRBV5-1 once CASSLDSLGNEKLFF TGCGCCAGCAGCCTGGACAGTTTGGGCAATGAAAAACTGTTTTTT
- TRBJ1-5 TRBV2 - CASRQGRSNQPQHF TGTGCCAGCAGACAGGGAAGAAGCAATCAGCCCCAGCATTTT
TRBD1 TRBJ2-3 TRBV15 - CATSRDPQGAADTQYF TGTGCCACCAGCAGAGATCCACAGGGGGCGGCAGATACGCAGTATTTT
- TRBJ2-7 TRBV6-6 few CASSYEDGEQYF TGTGCCAGCAGTTACGAGGATGGCGAGCAGTACTTC
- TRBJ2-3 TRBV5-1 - CASSGLDTDTQYF TGCGCCAGCAGTGGTCTAGACACAGATACGCAGTATTTT
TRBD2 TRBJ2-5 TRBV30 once CAWSPLAGQETQYF TGTGCCTGGAGTCCGCTAGCGGGGCAAGAGACCCAGTACTTC
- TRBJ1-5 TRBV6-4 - CASSRKDTRNQPQHF TGTGCCAGCAGCCGAAAAGACACTCGCAATCAGCCCCAGCATTTT
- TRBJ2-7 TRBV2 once CASIGVFSYEQYF TGTGCCAGCATAGGGGTTTTCTCGTACGAGCAGTACTTC
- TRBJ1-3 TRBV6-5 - CASSIRQFSGNTIYF TGTGCCAGCAGTATACGACAGTTCTCTGGAAACACCATATATTTT